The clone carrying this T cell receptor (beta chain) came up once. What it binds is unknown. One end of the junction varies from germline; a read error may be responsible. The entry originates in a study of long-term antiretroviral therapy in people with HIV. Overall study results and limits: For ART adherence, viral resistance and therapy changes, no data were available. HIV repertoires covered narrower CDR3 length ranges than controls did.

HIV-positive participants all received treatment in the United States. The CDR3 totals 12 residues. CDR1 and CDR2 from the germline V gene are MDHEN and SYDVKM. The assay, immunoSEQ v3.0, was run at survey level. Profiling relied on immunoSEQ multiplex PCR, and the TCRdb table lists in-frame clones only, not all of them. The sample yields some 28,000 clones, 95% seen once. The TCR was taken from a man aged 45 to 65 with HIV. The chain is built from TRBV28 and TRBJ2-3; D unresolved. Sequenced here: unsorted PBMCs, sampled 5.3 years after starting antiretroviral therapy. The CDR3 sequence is CASSSSRDTQYF. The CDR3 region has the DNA TGTGCCAGCAGTTCAAGCAGAGATACGCAGTATTTT.